A single sample gave rise to the 17 T cell receptor beta chains below, sequenced in a study of blood T cell repertoires in COVID-19. Assay used: immunoSEQ multiplex PCR; TCRdb lists only in-frame clones, some missing. Among about 130,000 clones listed, roughly 80% were seen once. Sequencing input: peripheral blood. These receptors all come from an elderly woman with acute or convalescent COVID-19.

As regards this clone: The sample carries other DNA sequences with the same CDR3. The chain links TRBV27 to TRBJ1-5; TRBD1 is a possible D gene (6 bases). The germline gives CDR1 MNHEY, CDR2 SMNVEV (reference sequence). V lost 2 bases to trimming and J lost 7 bases, with 15 bases between them. The CDR3 covers 15 residues. CDR3 sequence reads: CASSLLPGGPQPQHF. For the CDR3, the DNA is TGTGCCAGCAGTTTACTCCCGGGGGGGCCCCAGCCCCAGCATTTT.

This clone has just one count. The chain couples TRBV18 to TRBJ2-5; D is possibly TRBD2 (5 bases). The V end lost 5 bases, the J end lost 5 bases, and 9 bases lay between the germline ends. Looked up from germline, CDR1 is KGHSH and CDR2 is LQKENI. This CDR3 region has 12 residues. CDR3 residues: CASSRREETQYF. CDR3 sequence (DNA): TGTGCCAGCTCAAGAAGGGAGGAGACCCAGTACTTC.

This clone has just a few counts. This sequence joins TRBV30 and TRBJ1-1; possibly TRBD1 for D (5 bases). Germline lookup yields CDR1 GTSNPN and CDR2 SVGIG (reference sequence). This CDR3 has 15 residues. V lost 1 base, J lost 1 base, and 13 bases lay in between. CDR3 in amino acids: CAWSGGLYENTEAFF. CDR3 nucleotides: TGTGCCTGGAGTGGGGGCTTATATGAGAACACTGAAGCTTTCTTT.

The J gene is TRBJ1-4, the V gene TRBV30; D gene unclear. The CDR3 consists of 15 residues. The germline V and J ends were trimmed by 1 base and 8 bases, with 17 bases remaining between them. The germline gives CDR1 GTSNPN, CDR2 SVGIG (reference sequence). CDR3: CAWSAPKGGGEKLFF. The CDR3 bases are TGTGCCTGGAGTGCCCCTAAGGGTGGAGGGGAAAAACTGTTTTTT.

This clone occurred a few times. The chain has TRBV6-5 and TRBJ1-1; 7 bases map to TRBD1. CDR1 is MNHEY and CDR2 is SVGAGI in the germline V gene. This CDR3 spans 13 amino acids. J gave up 5 bases and V 0 bases, and 0 bases lay outside the gene matches. The CDR3 loop is CASSYSTGTEAFF. The CDR3 DNA reads as TGTGCCAGCAGTTACTCGACAGGGACTGAAGCTTTCTTT.

The chain joins TRBV5-6 to TRBJ1-2; possibly TRBD1 for D (6 bases). The CDR3 runs 16 residues. Germline CDR1 is SGHDT and CDR2 is YYEEEE. The ends were cut back, 4 bases at V and 0 bases at J, with 16 bases in the middle. The CDR3 DNA reads as TGTGCCAGCAGCGTGGACAGCCTAAGGCCTAACTATGGCTACACCTTC. This sequence encodes CASSVDSLRPNYGYTF. Variable domain in full (rest from reference TRBV5-6 and TRBJ1-2): DAGVTQSPTHLIKTRGQQVTLRCSPKSGHDTVSWYQQALGQGPQFIFQYYEEEERQRGNFPDRFSGHQFPNYSSELNVNALLLGDSALYLCASSVDSLRPNYGYTFGSGTRLTVV.

The CDR3 DNA reads TGTGCCATCAGTGGAGGTTCCACCTACGAGCAGTACTTC. This encodes CAISGGSTYEQYF. The chain is built from TRBV10-3 and TRBJ2-7; D ambiguous. CDR1 is ENHRY and CDR2 is SYGVKD in the germline V gene. The CDR3 is made up of 13 amino acids. Trimming took 4 bases from V and 2 from J, leaving 9 bases between them.

This chain connects TRBV7-9 to TRBJ2-1; 8 bases line up with TRBD1. Trimming at V came to 5 bases and at J to 5 bases, leaving 14 bases not matched to a gene. Germline CDR1 SEHNR, CDR2 FQNEAQ (reference sequence). CDR3 size: 17 residues. The CDR3 is CASSLNPFGRGHNEQFF. The CDR3 DNA reads as TGTGCCAGCAGCCTAAACCCCTTTGGCAGGGGGCACAATGAGCAGTTCTTC.

The CDR3 is CSAGHVNYGYTF. DNA of the CDR3: TGCAGCGCCGGTCATGTTAACTATGGCTACACCTTC. The chain is built from TRBV29-1 and TRBJ1-2; D gene unclear. The germline V and J ends were trimmed by 7 bases and 1 base, with 10 bases remaining between them. Germline lookup yields CDR1 SQVTM and CDR2 ANQGSEA. The CDR3 extends over 12 amino acids. Combining the CDR3 with reference TRBV29-1 and TRBJ1-2 gives the whole variable domain SAVISQKPSRDICQRGTSLTIQCQVDSQVTMMFWYRQQPGQSLTLIATANQGSEATYESGFVIDKFPISRPNLTFSTLTVSNMSPEDSSIYLCSAGHVNYGYTFGSGTRLTVV.

The chain uses TRBV19 and TRBJ2-2; weak D call: TRBD2 (7 bases). Trimming left V 6 bases short and J 7 bases short, with 21 bases between. Germline-derived CDR1 and CDR2 are LNHDA and SQIVND (reference sequence). CDR3 size: 16 residues. The CDR3 region is CASSPEARGASGELFF. CDR3 DNA: TGTGCCAGTAGCCCCGAAGCTCGGGGGGCGAGCGGGGAGCTGTTTTTT.

The CDR3 sequence is CASRGRDGYTF. The CDR3 DNA follows: TGTGCCAGCAGAGGCAGGGATGGCTACACCTTC. The gene calls are TRBV6-5 and TRBJ1-2; tentatively, D is TRBD1 (5 bases). Germline CDR1 and CDR2: MNHEY and SVGAGI. There are 11 residues in the CDR3. Deletions cut 6 bases from V and 6 bases from J, with 8 bases between.

For this clone: The sample has other DNA sequences that encode this CDR3 too. The chain is built from TRBV5-1 and TRBJ1-1; D gene ambiguous. The V end was cut by 0 bases, the J end by 1 base, with 7 bases between. Germline V gene sequence: CDR1 SGHRS, CDR2 YFSETQ. CDR3 length: 14 amino acids. The CDR3 here is CASSLEGGNTEAFF. The CDR3 region has the DNA TGCGCCAGCAGCTTGGAGGGAGGGAACACTGAAGCTTTCTTT.

The chain is built from TRBV6-6 and TRBJ1-2; D is perhaps TRBD1 (5 bases). Germline values: CDR1 MNHNY, CDR2 SVGAGI (reference sequence). V lost 2 bases to trimming and J lost 4 bases, with 11 bases between them. The CDR3 loop spans 14 amino acids. CDR3 DNA sequence: TGTGCCAGCAGTTACGTGGGAACAGGCTATGGCTACACCTTC. It codes for CASSYVGTGYGYTF.

The chain couples TRBV14 to TRBJ1-1, with unresolved D. The germline gives CDR1 SGHDN, CDR2 FVKESK. This CDR3 is built from 14 residues. The germline V and J ends were trimmed by 4 bases and 7 bases, with 16 bases remaining between them. The CDR3 sequence: CASSLTLAGLEAFF. DNA for the CDR3: TGTGCCAGCAGCCTTACTTTGGCAGGCCTTGAAGCTTTCTTT.

V usage is TRBV5-1 and J usage is TRBJ2-2, with 8 bases matching TRBD1. Germline CDR1 reads SGHRS; CDR2 reads YFSETQ. This CDR3 is built from 16 residues. The V segment lost 4 bases and the J segment 1 base; nucleotides outside the gene matches: 6. The CDR3 DNA is TGCGCCAGCAGCACAGGACAGGGTGGGAACACCGGGGAGCTGTTTTTT. Translating it yields CASSTGQGGNTGELFF.

The chain employs TRBV7-2 and TRBJ1-4; D is undetermined. The CDR3 contains 13 residues. The germline V and J ends were trimmed by 2 bases and 4 bases, with 5 bases remaining between them. Germline CDR1 reads SGHTA; CDR2 reads FQGNSA. In DNA, the CDR3 is TGTGCCAGCAGCTTACAGGTTAATGAAAAACTGTTTTTT. Amino acid sequence: CASSLQVNEKLFF. Combining the CDR3 with reference TRBV7-2 and TRBJ1-4 gives the whole variable domain GAGVSQSPSNKVTEKGKDVELRCDPISGHTALYWYRQSLGQGLEFLIYFQGNSAPDKSGLPSDRFSAERTGGSVSTLTIQRTQQEDSAVYLCASSLQVNEKLFFGSGTQLSVL.

This clone was counted a few times. The J gene is TRBJ1-2, the V gene TRBV5-4; D is perhaps TRBD1 (6 bases). The V and J ends lost 1 base and 8 bases respectively, with 12 bases between them. This CDR3 is built from 13 residues. The germline V gene has CDR1 SGHNT and CDR2 YYREEE (reference sequence). This CDR3 reads CASSLRDTRGYTF. DNA of the CDR3: TGTGCCAGCAGCTTGAGGGACACCCGGGGCTACACCTTC.